This T cell receptor beta chain was found in a study of shared clonotypes between healthy human individuals. Worth noting for this clone: Its matching antigen is unknown. Other DNA sequences in the sample encode the same CDR3.

Study-level findings and limits: Researchers sampled only blood; tissue repertoires likely differ.

Partitioning of CD4+ cells yielded a CD45RA+ naive subset and a CD45RA-negative memory subset. Assay runs were performed at deep level. Sequencing was performed with immunoSEQ multiplex PCR; in TCRdb, only in-frame clones are kept and a portion is missing. The table records around 1,000,000 clones, approximately 77% of them present only once. Material for sequencing was memory CD4+ T cells from PBMCs. Subset reported: CD45RA-negative fraction. This TCR was recovered from a man younger than 30 in good health. Some clones in this sample may be carry-over from other donors' samples.

For the CDR3, the DNA is TGCGCCAGCAGCTTGCCGGGAGGAGAGACCCAGTACTTC. It codes for CASSLPGGETQYF. The chain is built from TRBV5-1 and TRBJ2-5, with 7 bases lining up with TRBD2. Germline trimming cut 1 base from V and 4 bases from J; bases unmatched to any gene: 1. The CDR3 extends over 13 amino acids. The V gene's germline CDR1 is SGHRS and CDR2 YFSETQ.